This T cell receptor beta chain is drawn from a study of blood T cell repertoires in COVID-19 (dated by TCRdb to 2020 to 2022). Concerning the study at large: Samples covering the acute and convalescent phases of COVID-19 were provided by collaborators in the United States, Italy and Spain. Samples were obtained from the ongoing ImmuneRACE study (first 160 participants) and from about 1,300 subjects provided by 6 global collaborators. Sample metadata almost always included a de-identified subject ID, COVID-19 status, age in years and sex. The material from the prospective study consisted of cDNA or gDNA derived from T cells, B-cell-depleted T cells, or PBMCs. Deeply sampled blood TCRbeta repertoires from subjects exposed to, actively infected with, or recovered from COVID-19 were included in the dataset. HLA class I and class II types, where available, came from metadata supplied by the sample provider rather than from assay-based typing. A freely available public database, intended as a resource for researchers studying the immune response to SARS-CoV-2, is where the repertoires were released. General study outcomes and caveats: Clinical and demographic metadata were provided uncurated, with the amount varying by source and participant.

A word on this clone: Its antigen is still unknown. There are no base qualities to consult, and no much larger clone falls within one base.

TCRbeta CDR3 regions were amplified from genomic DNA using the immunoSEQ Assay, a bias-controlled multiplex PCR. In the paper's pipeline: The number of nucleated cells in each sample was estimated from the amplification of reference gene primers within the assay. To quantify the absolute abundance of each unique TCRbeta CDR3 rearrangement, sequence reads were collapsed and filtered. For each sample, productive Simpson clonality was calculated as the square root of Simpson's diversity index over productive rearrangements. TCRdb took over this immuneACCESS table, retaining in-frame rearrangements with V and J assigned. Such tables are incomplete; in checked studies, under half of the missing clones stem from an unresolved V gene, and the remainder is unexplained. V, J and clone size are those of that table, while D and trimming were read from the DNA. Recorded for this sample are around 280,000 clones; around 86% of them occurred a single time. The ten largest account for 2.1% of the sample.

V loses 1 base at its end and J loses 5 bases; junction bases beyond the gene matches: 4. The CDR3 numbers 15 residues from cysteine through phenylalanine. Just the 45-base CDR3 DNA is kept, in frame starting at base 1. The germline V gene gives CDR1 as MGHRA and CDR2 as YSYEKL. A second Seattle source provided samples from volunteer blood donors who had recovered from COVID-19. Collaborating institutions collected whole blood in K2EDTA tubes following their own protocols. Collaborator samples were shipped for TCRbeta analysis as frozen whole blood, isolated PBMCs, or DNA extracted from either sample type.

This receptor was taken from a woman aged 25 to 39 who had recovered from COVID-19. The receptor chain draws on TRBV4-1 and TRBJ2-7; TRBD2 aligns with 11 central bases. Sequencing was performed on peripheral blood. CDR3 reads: CASSQATSGVDEQYF. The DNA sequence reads TGCGCCAGCAGCCAAGCGACTAGCGGGGTAGACGAGCAGTACTTC.